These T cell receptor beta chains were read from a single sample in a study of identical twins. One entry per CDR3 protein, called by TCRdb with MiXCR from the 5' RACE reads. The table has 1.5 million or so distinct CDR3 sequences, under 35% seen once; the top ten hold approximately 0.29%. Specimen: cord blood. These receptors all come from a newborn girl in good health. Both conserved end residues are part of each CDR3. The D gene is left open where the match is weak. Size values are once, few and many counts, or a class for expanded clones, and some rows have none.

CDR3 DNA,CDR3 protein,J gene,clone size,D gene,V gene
TGTGCCAGCAGCCACAGCGGGGGTCCGGGGGAGACCCAGTACTTC,CASSHSGGPGETQYF,TRBJ2-5,NA,TRBD2,TRBV3-1
TGTGCCAGCAGTCCAGGGAAGGTCTATGGCTACACCTTC,CASSPGKVYGYTF,TRBJ1-2,NA,NA,TRBV28
TGTGCCAGCAGCTCCCCTTCGCCCCGCACCTATGGCTACACCTTC,CASSSPSPRTYGYTF,TRBJ1-2,few,NA,TRBV5-6
TGTGCCAGCAGCCCCGGGACCGACCTTAGCAATCAGCCCCAGCATTTT,CASSPGTDLSNQPQHF,TRBJ1-5,few,NA,TRBV6-5
TGTGCCAGCAGCCAAAGATCAGGTTTCACCTCTGGGGCCAACGTCCTGACTTTC,CASSQRSGFTSGANVLTF,TRBJ2-6,NA,NA,TRBV3-1
TGTGCCAGCAGCCAAGGACTAGCGGGGGACCACGAGCAGTACTTC,CASSQGLAGDHEQYF,TRBJ2-7,NA,TRBD2,TRBV3-1
TGCGCCAGCAGCCCCTTTAGCGGGACGAGCACAGATACGCAGTATTTT,CASSPFSGTSTDTQYF,TRBJ2-3,NA,TRBD2,TRBV4-1
TGTGCCAGCAGCCACAGGGGAGGGGAGACCCAGTACTTC,CASSHRGGETQYF,TRBJ2-5,NA,NA,TRBV12-3/TRBV12-4
TGTGCCAGCAGCTTGGCCAATATCCGGGACAGGGCTCACAATGAGCAGTTCTTC,CASSLANIRDRAHNEQFF,TRBJ2-1,few,TRBD1,TRBV7-9
TGCGCCAGCAGCCAAGGTCGTCCCTGGACTAGCGGCTATGCCGAGACCCAGTACTTC,CASSQGRPWTSGYAETQYF,TRBJ2-5,NA,TRBD2,TRBV4-1
TGTGCCAGCAGTTTACGGGACTACTACAATGAGCAGTACTTC,CASSLRDYYNEQYF,TRBJ2-7,few,TRBD2,TRBV7-2
TGCAGTGCTCCGAGGGGGGCGCTAAGCAATCAGCCCCAGCATTTT,CSAPRGALSNQPQHF,TRBJ1-5,few,NA,TRBV20-1
TGTGCCAGCAGCCTCACACGGGAGTTGTACCAAGAGACCCAGTACTTC,CASSLTRELYQETQYF,TRBJ2-5,NA,NA,TRBV13
TGTGCCAGCAGTTTGTATGGTCCCGCGGATACGCAGTATTTT,CASSLYGPADTQYF,TRBJ2-3,NA,NA,TRBV27
TGTGCCAGCAGCCAACAGGAGACCGGGGAGCTGTTTTTT,CASSQQETGELFF,TRBJ2-2,NA,NA,TRBV14
TGTGCCAGCAGTCCCTCGGAGCTAAATACGCAGTATTTT,CASSPSELNTQYF,TRBJ2-3,NA,NA,TRBV7-9
TGCGCCAGCGCGGGACTAGCGGAGTCCAACCAAGAGACCCAGTACTTC,CASAGLAESNQETQYF,TRBJ2-5,NA,TRBD2,TRBV5-1
TGTGCCAGCAGACGCGGGACTGAGAACTATGGCTACACCTTC,CASRRGTENYGYTF,TRBJ1-2,few,NA,TRBV6-6
TGTGCCAGCAGCTTAGGGAGATGGGCTGGCTCCTATAATTCACCCCTCCACTTT,CASSLGRWAGSYNSPLHF,TRBJ1-6,few,NA,TRBV7-2
TGTGCCACCAGCATTGACAGGAGCACAGATACGCAGTATTTT,CATSIDRSTDTQYF,TRBJ2-3,few,NA,TRBV15
TGTGCCAGCAGTTTAGCCGGGACGGCGAACACCGGGGAGCTGTTTTTT,CASSLAGTANTGELFF,TRBJ2-2,few,NA,TRBV5-1
TGCGCCAGCAAGACTAGCGGCTCCTACAATGAGCAGTACTTC,CASKTSGSYNEQYF,TRBJ2-7,NA,TRBD2,TRBV4-1
TGTGCCACAACAGGGCCTTATAAAGATGGCTACACCTTC,CATTGPYKDGYTF,TRBJ1-2,NA,NA,TRBV24-1
TGCACCAGCAGCTTGGGACAGGGGAGAGATGGCTACACCTTC,CTSSLGQGRDGYTF,TRBJ1-2,NA,TRBD1,TRBV5-1
TGCAGCGTTGGAGGGACAGATAATTCACCCCTCCACTTT,CSVGGTDNSPLHF,TRBJ1-6,NA,TRBD1,TRBV29-1
TGTGCCAGCAGGCGACGGATCGGACAGGAAGAGACCCAGTACTTC,CASRRRIGQEETQYF,TRBJ2-5,NA,TRBD1,TRBV6-2/TRBV6-3
TGCAGTGCTGTAAACAGGGGTGCTAACTATGGCTACACCTTC,CSAVNRGANYGYTF,TRBJ1-2,few,TRBD1,TRBV20-1
TGCGCCAGCAGCCAAGATATCGCAGGGCTCCTAGACTCCTACGAGCAGTACTTC,CASSQDIAGLLDSYEQYF,TRBJ2-7,NA,NA,TRBV4-1
TGCAGTGCTAGAAGGCGACGACATACGGAGCAGTACTTC,CSARRRRHTEQYF,TRBJ2-7,NA,NA,TRBV20-1
TGTGCCATCAGTGAGACGGGGGGGGCGTTCCCAGATACGCAGTATTTT,CAISETGGAFPDTQYF,TRBJ2-3,once,TRBD2,TRBV10-3
TGTGCCAGCAGCTTCGTCCTAGAAAATGAGCAGTTCTTC,CASSFVLENEQFF,TRBJ2-1,NA,NA,TRBV2
TGTGCCAGCAGCTCAGGGGTCATGGCAGATACGCAGTATTTT,CASSSGVMADTQYF,TRBJ2-3,NA,NA,TRBV5-5
TGTGCCAGCAGCTTCCCCAAAACCACAGGGTGGTTCGAAGAGACCCAGTACTTC,CASSFPKTTGWFEETQYF,TRBJ2-5,NA,NA,TRBV5-6
TGTGCCAGCAGTTTAAGGACTAGCGGGGGGACCCACAATGAGCAGTACTTC,CASSLRTSGGTHNEQYF,TRBJ2-5,NA,TRBD2,TRBV27
TGTGCCAGCGAGGGGAGACAGATGAACACTGAAGCTTTCTTT,CASEGRQMNTEAFF,TRBJ1-1,few,NA,TRBV6-6
TGTGCCAGCAGCCCACTGGGACTAGCGGGGGGTCGGTCCTACAATGAGCAGTACTTC,CASSPLGLAGGRSYNEQYF,TRBJ2-7,NA,TRBD2,TRBV4-2
TGCAGCGTTGAGGACAGGGCTAATGAAAAACTGTTTTTT,CSVEDRANEKLFF,TRBJ1-4,NA,TRBD1,TRBV29-1
TGTGCCAGCAGCTTAGAGCGGCGCTACTATGGCTACACCTTC,CASSLERRYYGYTF,TRBJ1-2,NA,NA,TRBV11-2
TGTGCCAGCAGCGGGGACTTTTACACAGATACGCAGTATTTT,CASSGDFYTDTQYF,TRBJ2-3,NA,NA,TRBV7-9
TGCAGCGTTCCGGGGCACAGGGAGGGTGGCTACACCTTC,CSVPGHREGGYTF,TRBJ1-2,few,NA,TRBV29-1
TGTGCCAGCAGCTTAGGGGGCGCGGTGGATTGGCAGTTGAACACTGAAGCTTTCTTT,CASSLGGAVDWQLNTEAFF,TRBJ1-1,NA,NA,TRBV7-9
TGTGCTAGCAGGAACAACACCGGGGAGCTGTTTTTT,CASRNNTGELFF,TRBJ2-2,once,NA,TRBV7-7
TGCAGTGCTATATTCCAGGGGGTGGGGAATGAGCAGTTCTTC,CSAIFQGVGNEQFF,TRBJ2-1,few,TRBD1,TRBV20-1
TGCAGTGCTAGGACGGCAGGGTGGACAGATACGCAGTATTTT,CSARTAGWTDTQYF,TRBJ2-3,many,NA,TRBV20-1
TGTGCCACCCGACAGGTAGCAGCTAATGAAAAACTGTTTTTT,CATRQVAANEKLFF,TRBJ1-4,NA,NA,TRBV10-3
TGTGCCAGCAGTTACCAACCGGGACGCGACTCCTACGAGCAGTACTTC,CASSYQPGRDSYEQYF,TRBJ2-7,NA,NA,TRBV6-6
TGCAGCGTTGAATTGGGGGGCGCAACTAATGAAAAACTGTTTTTT,CSVELGGATNEKLFF,TRBJ1-4,NA,NA,TRBV29-1
TGTGCCAGCAGGCCCCAGGTCATTCAGTACTTC,CASRPQVIQYF,TRBJ2-4,NA,NA,TRBV5-6
TGCAGTGCTGGAGGGACTAGCGGGCACAATGAGCAGTTCTTC,CSAGGTSGHNEQFF,TRBJ2-1,NA,TRBD2,TRBV20-1
TGTGCCAGCAGTGTCCGGGACCGGCGTTCACCCCTCCACTTT,CASSVRDRRSPLHF,TRBJ1-6,NA,NA,TRBV28
TGTGCCAGCAGTGTAATCCCAGCGGGGGACAATGAGCAGTTCTTC,CASSVIPAGDNEQFF,TRBJ2-1,NA,TRBD2,TRBV9
TGCAGTGTCGGGCGGGCGGGAGAAAGCACAGATACGCAGTATTTT,CSVGRAGESTDTQYF,TRBJ2-3,few,TRBD2,TRBV20-1
TGTGCCAGCAGTCCGGACAGGGGTGGGAACGAGCAGTACTTC,CASSPDRGGNEQYF,TRBJ2-7,NA,TRBD1,TRBV11-2
TGTGCCACCAGTCCCGGAACCGGGACTAGCGGGATTGAGCAGTTCTTC,CATSPGTGTSGIEQFF,TRBJ2-1,few,TRBD2,TRBV24-1
TGCGCCAGCAGCCAAGTAATGCTAGCGGGAGATAATGAGCAGTTCTTC,CASSQVMLAGDNEQFF,TRBJ2-1,few,TRBD2,TRBV4-1
TGCAGTGCTAGAGGCCCTAGATTATACTACAATGAGCAGTTCTTC,CSARGPRLYYNEQFF,TRBJ2-1,few,NA,TRBV20-1
TGTGCCAGCAGCGTAGGGACTAGCGGGAGAATAACCTCCTACAATGAGCAGTTCTTC,CASSVGTSGRITSYNEQFF,TRBJ2-1,many,TRBD2,TRBV9
TGTGCCAGCAGCCTACTAGCACTATCCTACAATGAGCAGTTCTTC,CASSLLALSYNEQFF,TRBJ2-1,many,NA,TRBV7-8
TGCAGTGCTAGAGGCCTTCGGGACTACTACAATGAGCAGTTCTTC,CSARGLRDYYNEQFF,TRBJ2-1,NA,TRBD2,TRBV20-1
TGTGCCAGCAGTCTATACTACCCGCATAGCACAGATACGCAGTATTTT,CASSLYYPHSTDTQYF,TRBJ2-3,NA,NA,TRBV27